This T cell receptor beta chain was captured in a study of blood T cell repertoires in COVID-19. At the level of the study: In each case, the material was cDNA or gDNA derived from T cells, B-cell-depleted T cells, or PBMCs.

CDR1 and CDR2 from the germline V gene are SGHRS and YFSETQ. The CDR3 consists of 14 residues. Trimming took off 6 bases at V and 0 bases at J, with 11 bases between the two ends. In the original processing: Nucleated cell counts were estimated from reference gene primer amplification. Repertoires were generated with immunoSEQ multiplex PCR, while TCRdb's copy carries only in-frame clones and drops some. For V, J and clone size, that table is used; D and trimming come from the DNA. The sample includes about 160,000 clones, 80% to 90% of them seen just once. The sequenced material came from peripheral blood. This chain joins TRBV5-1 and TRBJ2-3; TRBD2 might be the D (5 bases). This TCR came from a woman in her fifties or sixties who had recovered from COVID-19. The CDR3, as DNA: TGCGCCAGCATGGAGGCGGCCAGCACAGATACGCAGTATTTT. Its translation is CASMEAASTDTQYF.